This passage covers 25 T cell receptor beta chains from one sample sequenced in a study of blood T cells in healthy people across ages. For the second PCR, which ran for 7 to 11 cycles, a sample-barcoded 5' primer and a J-beta primer mix were used. TCRdb analysed the 5' RACE reads with MiXCR anew, one entry per CDR3 protein. The sample has around 1.5 million distinct CDR3 sequences, around 39% seen once; the top ten hold 7.9%. Specimen: blood. Receptors were obtained from a woman between 18 and 29 years old in good health.

This clonotype has only one observation. The chain links TRBV21-1 to TRBJ1-4. TRBV21-1 is deemed a pseudogene. There are 14 residues in the CDR3. The CDR3 nucleotides read TGTGCCAGCAGCAAATGCGGAAGTCATGAAAAACTGTTTTTT. The encoded protein is CASSKCGSHEKLFF.

The V call is TRBV27, the J call TRBJ2-2; no clear D. Trimming pared 6 bases from V and 4 bases from J, leaving 18 bases between. Germline values: CDR1 MNHEY, CDR2 SMNVEV (reference sequence). There are 16 residues in the CDR3. CDR3 sequence reads: CASSRVDPRVTGELFF. The CDR3, as DNA: TGTGCCAGCAGCCGAGTCGACCCCCGAGTCACCGGGGAGCTGTTTTTT.

This clonotype occurred a few times. The chain couples TRBV6-1 to TRBJ2-1, with D possibly matching TRBD1 (5 bases). The J call is doubtful: the DNA matches TRBJ2-7 better. The CDR3 sequence is 13 residues long. Germline loops: CDR1 MNHNS, CDR2 SASEGT. The CDR3, as DNA: TGTGCCAGCAGTGAACAGGGCTACAATGAGCAGTACTTC. Encoded protein: CASSEQGYNEQYF.

There are a few counts of this clonotype. The chain carries TRBV6-2 or TRBV6-3 and TRBJ1-5, with 7 bases fitting TRBD1. Looked up from germline, CDR1 is MNHEY and CDR2 is SVGEGT. The CDR3 contains 12 residues. The V segment lost 10 bases and the J segment 2 bases; nucleotides outside the gene matches: 2. The CDR3 loop is CATGQGNQPQHF. In DNA, the CDR3 is TGTGCCACAGGACAGGGCAATCAGCCCCAGCATTTT.

V usage is TRBV30 and J usage is TRBJ2-3, with TRBD2 matching 12 bases. V shed 3 bases, J shed 6 bases, and the junction held 7 bases outside the gene matches. Germline CDR1 is GTSNPN and CDR2 is SVGIG (reference sequence). The CDR3 runs 15 residues. CDR3 sequence reads: CAWSTSGGPTDTQYF. The CDR3 nucleotides are TGTGCCTGGAGCACTAGCGGGGGGCCGACGGATACGCAGTATTTT.

CDR3 bases: TGTGCCAGCAGATATGCAGGGGGCGCAGGAAACGAGCAGTACTTC. It specifies CASRYAGGAGNEQYF. The chain has TRBV2 and TRBJ2-5; 8 positions match TRBD1. Gene TRBJ2-7 matches the end of the DNA better, so the J call may be wrong. Germline V CDR1 and CDR2: SNHLY, FYNNEI. The CDR3 spans 15 residues.

The chain joins TRBV11-2 to TRBJ1-2, with a possible D match to TRBD1 (6 bases). The V gene lost 7 bases and the J gene lost 4 bases, with 16 bases spanning the gap. Germline lookup yields CDR1 SGHAT and CDR2 FQNNGV. This CDR3 is built from 14 residues. The CDR3 loop is CASNFKGGSYGYTF. The CDR3 DNA is TGTGCCAGCAACTTTAAGGGGGGGAGCTATGGCTACACCTTC.

This clonotype was found a few times. J is TRBJ2-7 and V is TRBV2; D remains unclear. Germline V gene data show CDR1 as SNHLY and CDR2 as FYNNEI. The CDR3 has 13 amino acids. Trimming took 4 bases from V and 1 from J, leaving 8 bases between them. In nucleotides, the CDR3 is TGTGCCAGCAGTGGGGTAGAGTCCTACGAGCAGTACTTC. Amino acid sequence: CASSGVESYEQYF.

This clonotype was seen more than once but under ten times. The genes are TRBV21-1 and TRBJ2-5; TRBD2 was called by the table and not checked on the DNA. TRBV21-1 is annotated as a pseudogene. The CDR3 covers 17 residues. CDR3 DNA sequence: TGTGCCAGCAGCAAAAATGAGCAGGGCACTTATCAAGAGACCCAGTACTTC. Its translation is CASSKNEQGTYQETQYF.

V and J are TRBV2 and TRBJ2-7; no clear D. Germline CDR1 is SNHLY and CDR2 is FYNNEI. Trimming stripped 1 base from V and 1 base from J, with 5 bases between. CDR3 length: 13 amino acids. The CDR3 loop is CASSEEQSYEQYF. In DNA form, the CDR3 reads TGTGCCAGCAGTGAAGAACAATCCTACGAGCAGTACTTC.

Comment on this clonotype: A much larger clone is a single base away; this may be a read error. V is TRBV13 and J is TRBJ2-5; 8 bases agree with TRBD2. Looked up from germline, CDR1 is PRHDT and CDR2 is FYEKMQ (reference sequence). The CDR3 length is 15 residues. The V segment lost 5 bases and the J segment 1 base; nucleotides outside the gene matches: 6. The CDR3 coding sequence is TGTGCCAGCAGCGCCGGGGGGGACATCCAAGAGACCCAGTACTTC. It specifies CASSAGGDIQETQYF.

This chain joins TRBV5-6 and TRBJ2-7; no definite D call. CDR1 and CDR2 (germline): SGHDT, YYEEEE. The CDR3 is made up of 14 amino acids. V was pared by 3 bases and J by 4 bases, with 14 bases between. CDR3 DNA sequence: TGTGCCAGCAGCTCGTGGCAGGCAATGTACGAGCAGTACTTC. Translating gives CASSSWQAMYEQYF.

The chain recombines TRBV30 with TRBJ2-7; 9 bases line up with TRBD1. Unmatched junction bases numbered 5, after V lost 5 bases and J lost 3 bases. Germline values: CDR1 GTSNPN, CDR2 SVGIG (reference sequence). The CDR3 sequence is 13 residues long. CDR3 coding DNA: TGTGCCTGGGCCGGGACAGGGCACTACGAGCAGTACTTC. Protein product: CAWAGTGHYEQYF.

This chain links TRBV18 with TRBJ2-7; D is perhaps TRBD1 (5 bases). Germline assignment: CDR1 KGHSH and CDR2 LQKENI. Trimming removed 0 bases from V and 2 bases from J, with 17 bases in between. This CDR3 is built from 17 residues. For the CDR3, the DNA is TGTGCCAGCTCACCACCGGTTCAGGGTTCCCCGACCTACGAGCAGTACTTC. Its translation: CASSPPVQGSPTYEQYF.

This clonotype was recorded a few times. The gene calls are TRBV11-2 and TRBJ2-1; TRBD2 is a possible D gene (5 bases). Germline V gene sequence: CDR1 SGHAT, CDR2 FQNNGV. Trimming took off 5 bases at V and 3 bases at J, with 14 bases between the two ends. The CDR3 totals 15 residues. The CDR3: CASSIDLGSYNEQFF. CDR3 nucleotides: TGTGCCAGCAGCATTGACCTGGGGAGCTACAATGAGCAGTTCTTC. The full variable domain, rest sourced from reference TRBV11-2 and TRBJ2-1, is EAGVAQSPRYKIIEKRQSVAFWCNPISGHATLYWYQQILGQGPKLLIQFQNNGVVDDSQLPKDRFSAERLKGVDSTLKIQPAKLEDSAVYLCASSIDLGSYNEQFFGPGTRLTVL.

The chain is built from TRBV10-3 and TRBJ2-5, with D possibly being TRBD2 (5 bases). Germline assignment: CDR1 ENHRY and CDR2 SYGVKD. Trimming took 2 bases from V and 2 from J, leaving 12 bases between them. The CDR3 has 15 amino acids. This CDR3 reads CAISEAATGQETQYF. The CDR3 DNA is TGTGCCATCAGTGAGGCGGCGACGGGGCAAGAGACCCAGTACTTC.

This chain uses TRBV9 with TRBJ1-1, with D hard to call. CDR1 is SGDLS and CDR2 is YYNGEE in the germline V gene. The CDR3 is 15 amino acids. V lost 0 bases and J lost 0, with 9 bases in between. The CDR3 region is CASSVAPRLNTEAFF. CDR3 nucleotide sequence: TGTGCCAGCAGCGTAGCGCCCAGATTGAACACTGAAGCTTTCTTT.

This clonotype was recorded once. V is TRBV20-1 and J is TRBJ2-1; TRBD1 matches at 10 bases. The CDR3 has 14 residues. CDR1 is DFQATT and CDR2 is SNEGSKA in the germline V gene (reference sequence). The trim removed 3 bases at V and 9 bases at J, leaving 8 bases unmatched. CDR3 protein: CSARGGTGALEQFF. DNA of the CDR3: TGCAGTGCTAGGGGCGGGACAGGGGCCCTTGAGCAGTTCTTC.

The chain uses TRBV9 and TRBJ2-5; D is uncertain. Germline CDR1 SGDLS, CDR2 YYNGEE. The CDR3 runs to 13 residues. The germline V and J ends were trimmed by 0 bases and 5 bases, with 8 bases remaining between them. The CDR3 nucleotides read TGTGCCAGCAGCGTAGGCGTGGATGAGACCCAGTACTTC. Translated: CASSVGVDETQYF.

The chain recombines TRBV11-2 with TRBJ2-7; no firm D call. Germline CDR1 reads SGHAT; CDR2 reads FQNNGV. V was shortened by 2 bases and J by 6 bases, with 8 bases between the two germline ends. The CDR3 extends over 12 amino acids. CDR3 loop: CASSLLPGEQYF. The CDR3 nucleotides are TGTGCCAGCAGCTTATTACCCGGCGAGCAGTACTTC.

This clonotype was counted only a few times. As DNA, the CDR3 is TGTGCCACCAGTGATTATGGGGGAGATACGCAGTATTTT. It encodes CATSDYGGDTQYF. The chain carries TRBV24-1 and TRBJ2-3; possibly TRBD1 or TRBD2 for D (5 bases each). The CDR3 consists of 13 residues. Germline values: CDR1 KGHDR, CDR2 SFDVKD. V was trimmed by 2 bases and J by 5 bases, leaving 7 bases between them.

The V and J genes are TRBV7-3 and TRBJ1-3; tentatively, D is TRBD1 (6 bases). The CDR3 extends over 15 amino acids. Trimming cost V 1 base and J 2 bases, with 9 bases left between them. From germline, CDR1 is SGHTA and CDR2 FQGTGA. In DNA, the CDR3 is TGTGCCAGCAGCTTAATGGCAGGGGCTGGAAACACCATATATTTT. Translation: CASSLMAGAGNTIYF.

This clonotype was counted between two and nine times. This rearrangement joins TRBV6-6 to TRBJ1-1, with unresolved D. The CDR3 length is 13 residues. Trimming pared 7 bases from V and 0 bases from J, leaving 9 bases between. CDR1 and CDR2 (germline): MNHNY, SVGAGI (reference sequence). For the CDR3, the DNA is TGTGCCAGCACTTTAGAGATGAACACTGAAGCTTTCTTT. It is translated as CASTLEMNTEAFF.

The genes are TRBV24-1 and TRBJ2-1; 8 bases line up with TRBD1. The germline V gene has CDR1 KGHDR and CDR2 SFDVKD. The CDR3 consists of 14 residues. V lost 5 bases, J lost 4 bases, and 3 bases stayed unmatched. CDR3 protein: CATSGTGKYNEQFF. CDR3 sequence (DNA): TGTGCCACCAGTGGGACAGGGAAGTACAATGAGCAGTTCTTC.

The chain couples TRBV2 to TRBJ2-5; TRBD1 might be the D (5 bases). The tail of the sequence fits TRBJ2-7 better, so the J call may be wrong. There are 14 residues in the CDR3. The V gene's germline CDR1 is SNHLY and CDR2 FYNNEI. CDR3 bases: TGTGCCAGCAGGATCGACAGTGGGGCATACGAGCAGTACTTC. Translation: CASRIDSGAYEQYF.